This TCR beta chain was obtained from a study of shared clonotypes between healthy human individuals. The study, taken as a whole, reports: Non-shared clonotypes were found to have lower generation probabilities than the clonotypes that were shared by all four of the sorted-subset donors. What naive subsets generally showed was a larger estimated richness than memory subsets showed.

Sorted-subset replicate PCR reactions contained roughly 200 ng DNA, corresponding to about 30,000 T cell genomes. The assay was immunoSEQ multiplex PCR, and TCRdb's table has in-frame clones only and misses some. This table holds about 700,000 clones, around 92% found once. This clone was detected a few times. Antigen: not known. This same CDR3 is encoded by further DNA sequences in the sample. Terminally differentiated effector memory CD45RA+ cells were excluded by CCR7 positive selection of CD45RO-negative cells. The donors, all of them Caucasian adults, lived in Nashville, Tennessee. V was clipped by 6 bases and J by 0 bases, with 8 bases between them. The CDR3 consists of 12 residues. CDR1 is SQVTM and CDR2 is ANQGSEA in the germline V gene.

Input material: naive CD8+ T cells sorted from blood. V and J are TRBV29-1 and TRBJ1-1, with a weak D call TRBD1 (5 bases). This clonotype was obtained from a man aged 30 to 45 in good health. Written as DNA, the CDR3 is TGCAGCGTCGACAGCATGAACACTGAAGCTTTCTTT. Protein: CSVDSMNTEAFF.